Listed below are T cell receptor beta chains from one sample, sequenced in a study of PD-L1 blockade in urothelial cancer. Measured with immunoSEQ multiplex PCR; TCRdb has only the in-frame clones, and not every one. The table lists about 36,000 clones, around four fifths of them singletons, with approximately 10% in the top ten. Material: PBMCs, obtained around atezolizumab (anti-PD-L1) treatment. These receptors were collected from a man aged 35-49 years with urothelial cancer. Both conserved end residues are part of each CDR3. D genes are given only for firm matches. Where a row states a size, it is once, few, many or the class of an expanded clone; other rows omit it.

>TRBJ2-7|TRBD2|TRBV9|-
CASSVGTSDSYEQYF
TGTGCCAGCAGCGTAGGGACTAGCGATTCCTACGAGCAGTACTTC
>TRBJ1-1|-|TRBV7-9|-
CASSSTGEGGDTEAFF
TGTGCCAGCAGCTCCACGGGGGAGGGGGGTGACACTGAAGCTTTCTTT
>TRBJ2-5|-|TRBV4-2|-
CASSQETTAAQETQYF
TGTGCCAGCAGCCAAGAAACCACTGCTGCCCAAGAGACCCAGTACTTC
>TRBJ2-1|-|TRBV6-1|-
CASSDMYNEQFF
TGTGCCAGCAGTGATATGTACAATGAGCAGTTCTTC
>TRBJ1-2|-|TRBV30|-
CAWRPRGATVDGYTF
TGTGCCTGGAGGCCGCGGGGGGCGACGGTGGATGGCTACACCTTC
>TRBJ2-3|TRBD1|TRBV4-2|-
CASSQSPGQGGNTQYF
TGTGCCAGCAGCCAGTCCCCCGGACAGGGAGGAAATACGCAGTATTTT
>TRBJ1-5|-|TRBV6-1|-
CASSAQGTLSNQPQHF
TGTGCCAGCAGTGCCCAGGGGACCCTCTCCAATCAGCCCCAGCATTTT
>TRBJ1-1|TRBD1|TRBV19|-
CASSPDRRNTEAFF
TGTGCCAGTAGTCCGGACAGGAGGAACACTGAAGCTTTCTTT
>TRBJ2-3|-|TRBV7-9|-
CASSSRQNIYGDTQYF
TGTGCCAGCAGCTCTCGACAGAATATCTATGGGGATACGCAGTATTTT
>TRBJ2-2|TRBD1|TRBV27|-
CASSLTGARSPAGELFF
TGTGCCAGCAGTTTAACAGGGGCGAGGTCTCCCGCCGGGGAGCTGTTTTTT
>TRBJ1-1|-|TRBV18|once
CASSPRADTEAFF
TGTGCCAGCTCACCCAGGGCGGACACTGAAGCTTTCTTT
>TRBJ1-1|-|TRBV19|-
CASSTSLGGTPGTEAFF
TGTGCCAGTAGTACTTCACTGGGGGGGACTCCTGGGACTGAAGCTTTCTTT
>TRBJ2-7|-|TRBV5-1|-
CASSRGIPTYEQYF
TGCGCCAGCAGCAGGGGGATCCCTACCTACGAGCAGTACTTC
>TRBJ2-1|-|TRBV12-5|-
CASGFGSTYNEQFF
TGTGCTAGTGGTTTCGGGAGTACCTACAATGAGCAGTTCTTC
>TRBJ2-7|TRBD2|TRBV30|-
CAWSTGEGYEQYF
TGTGCCTGGAGTACGGGGGAGGGGTACGAGCAGTACTTC
>TRBJ2-7|-|TRBV28|few
CASSLSVGVSEQYF
TGTGCCAGCAGTTTAAGCGTGGGAGTATCCGAGCAGTACTTC
>TRBJ2-7|TRBD2|TRBV18|-
CASSPRSSGRGNEQYF
TGTGCCAGCTCACCACGGTCTAGCGGGAGGGGCAACGAGCAGTACTTC
>TRBJ2-1|-|TRBV19|medium-sized
CASSIGGLYNEQFF
TGTGCCAGTAGTATCGGGGGTCTGTACAATGAGCAGTTCTTC
>TRBJ1-5|-|TRBV30|-
CAWSVGGNNQPQHF
TGTGCCTGGAGTGTTGGAGGGAACAATCAGCCCCAGCATTTT
>TRBJ2-1|TRBD2|TRBV28|-
CASSPALAGVYNEQFF
TGTGCCAGCAGTCCAGCTCTAGCGGGCGTCTACAATGAGCAGTTCTTC
>TRBJ1-1|-|TRBV6-5|few
CASSYNRVARTEAFF
TGTGCCAGCAGTTACAACAGGGTGGCGAGGACTGAAGCTTTCTTT
>TRBJ2-7|TRBD2|TRBV10-1|-
CASSRGEEQYF
TGCGCCAGCAGCCGGGGGGAAGAGCAGTACTTC
>TRBJ2-2|TRBD2|TRBV10-1|-
CASRPGLASGELFF
TGCGCCAGCAGGCCGGGACTAGCGTCGGGGGAGCTGTTTTTT
>TRBJ2-5|TRBD2|TRBV19|-
CASSILAGGPVETQYF
TGTGCCAGTAGTATCTTAGCGGGAGGGCCGGTAGAGACCCAGTACTTC
>TRBJ2-1|TRBD2|TRBV11-2|-
CASSSGLSRGDEQFF
TGTGCCAGCAGCTCCGGGCTCTCTCGGGGGGATGAGCAGTTCTTC
>TRBJ1-1|-|TRBV19|-
CASLRTENTEAFF
TGTGCCAGCTTGAGGACAGAAAACACTGAAGCTTTCTTT
>TRBJ2-6|TRBD2|TRBV7-3|-
CASSLTLGGSGANVLTF
TGTGCCAGCAGCTTAACGTTGGGGGGGTCGGGGGCCAACGTCCTGACTTTC
>TRBJ2-7|TRBD1|TRBV27|few
CASSFGSGTGQYEQYF
TGTGCCAGCAGTTTCGGCTCCGGGACAGGGCAATACGAGCAGTACTTC
>TRBJ1-1|-|TRBV28|-
CASTETPGNTEAFF
TGTGCCAGCACCGAAACCCCAGGAAACACTGAAGCTTTCTTT
>TRBJ2-1|TRBD2|TRBV7-9|few
CASTPSAGRGYNEQFF
TGTGCCAGCACCCCCTCAGCGGGAAGGGGCTACAATGAGCAGTTCTTC
>TRBJ2-7|-|TRBV13|-
CASSRGLGEYYEQYF
TGTGCCAGCAGCCGGGGACTCGGGGAATACTACGAGCAGTACTTC
>TRBJ2-1|-|TRBV5-1|-
CASSLNGVQGRNEQFF
TGCGCCAGCAGCCTAAATGGGGTACAGGGGAGGAATGAGCAGTTCTTC
>TRBJ2-7|-|TRBV30|-
CAWNSGGDEQYF
TGTGCCTGGAATAGCGGAGGGGACGAGCAGTACTTC
>TRBJ1-1|TRBD1|TRBV5-4|-
CASSPGQGTRTEAFF
TGTGCCAGCAGCCCAGGACAGGGGACGAGGACTGAAGCTTTCTTT
>TRBJ2-7|TRBD1|TRBV6-5|-
CASSQQGMPYEQYF
TGTGCCAGCAGCCAACAGGGGATGCCCTACGAGCAGTACTTC
>TRBJ2-2|TRBD1|TRBV5-1|-
CASSTGTGRDTGELFF
TGCGCCAGCAGCACAGGGACAGGGAGAGACACCGGGGAGCTGTTTTTT
>TRBJ1-4|TRBD1|TRBV30|-
CAGDRNNEKLFF
TGTGCCGGGGACAGGAATAATGAAAAACTGTTTTTT
>TRBJ2-1|TRBD1|TRBV5-1|-
CASSPGQGAAQFF
TGCGCCAGCAGCCCAGGACAGGGGGCTGCGCAGTTCTTC
>TRBJ1-1|-|TRBV5-6|-
CASSLDMGARTEAFF
TGTGCCAGCAGCCTTGACATGGGGGCGCGGACTGAAGCTTTCTTT
>TRBJ1-2|-|TRBV19|-
CASSIGGSGYGYTF
TGTGCCAGTAGTATAGGGGGCTCGGGCTATGGCTACACCTTC
>TRBJ1-1|-|TRBV11-2|-
CASSFGLTEAFF
TGTGCCAGCAGCTTTGGACTGACTGAAGCTTTCTTT
>TRBJ2-7|TRBD2|TRBV30|-
CAWTSGRIDPPYEQYF
TGTGCCTGGACTAGCGGGAGGATAGACCCCCCCTACGAGCAGTACTTC
>TRBJ2-7|TRBD2|TRBV27|once
CASRRRLAESYEQYF
TGTGCCAGCAGGCGGAGACTAGCGGAGTCCTACGAGCAGTACTTC
>TRBJ2-1|-|TRBV5-5|-
CASTPRAAAGDEQFF
TGTGCCAGCACCCCCCGGGCAGCTGCCGGGGATGAGCAGTTCTTC
>TRBJ2-7|-|TRBV19|-
CASSSSGFYEQYF
TGTGCCAGTAGTAGTTCGGGGTTCTACGAGCAGTACTTC
>TRBJ2-5|TRBD1|TRBV7-7|-
CASSQTGQKETQYF
TGTGCTAGCAGCCAAACGGGACAGAAAGAGACCCAGTACTTC
>TRBJ2-2|TRBD1|TRBV29-1|-
CSAWDRTNTGELFF
TGCAGCGCCTGGGACAGGACGAACACCGGGGAGCTGTTTTTT
>TRBJ1-4|-|TRBV10-1|-
CASEDSWLRSNEKLFF
TGCGCCAGCGAGGACAGTTGGCTCCGATCAAATGAAAAACTGTTTTTT
>TRBJ2-5|-|TRBV6-5|-
CASSSFGGGTQYF
TGTGCCAGCAGTTCGTTCGGGGGTGGGACCCAGTACTTC
>TRBJ2-1|TRBD1|TRBV18|-
CASSPRQGKNNEQFF
TGTGCCAGCTCACCCCGACAGGGGAAGAACAATGAGCAGTTCTTC
>TRBJ2-1|-|TRBV30|-
CAWSVGRDQGWDNEQFF
TGTGCCTGGAGTGTTGGGCGCGACCAGGGATGGGACAATGAGCAGTTCTTC
>TRBJ2-6|-|TRBV19|-
CATRGYSSTGANVLTF
TGTGCCACTAGAGGCTACAGTTCAACTGGGGCCAACGTCCTGACTTTC
>TRBJ2-7|-|TRBV21-1|-
CASLSGPSFGGGDAYEQYF
TGTGCCAGCCTCTCTGGCCCTTCTTTTGGGGGAGGGGACGCGTACGAGCAGTACTTC